This T cell receptor (beta chain) was documented in a study of blood T cells in healthy people across ages (dated by TCRdb to between 2014 and 2017). Background for the entire study: In model experiments, template switching captured about one uniquely barcoded TCR beta cDNA molecule for every two T cells. The donors were split into four age groups: young (average approximately 16 years), middle-aged (39), aged (62) and long-lived (under 85). To track age-related changes in TCR beta repertoire diversity, the study relied on deep sequencing normalized with unique cDNA molecular identifiers. Two additional independent replicas of 1 million unique cDNA reads from the same blood draw were analyzed for two donors (one aged 18 to 29 and one aged 80 or older).

This clonotype showed up just a few times. The antigen it recognizes is unknown. No per-base quality is available; no much larger clone lies one base away. Donors were under 40 systemically healthy Caucasian individuals from Russia aged about 6 to 100 years. Roughly 9.5 milliliters of peripheral blood were drawn from each donor into EDTA-treated Vacutainer tubes. Ficoll-Paque density-gradient centrifugation was used to isolate PBMCs, with at least 6.5 million per sample. Total RNA was extracted from PBMCs with Trizol reagent, with at least 6 micrograms obtained per sample. Naive CD45RAhigh/CD27high T cell percentages were measured by flow cytometry on a PBMC aliquot from every donor. Library creation used 5' RACE. This sample was sequenced with an Illumina HiSeq 2500. A second PCR of roughly 7 to 12 cycles was performed with a sample-barcoded 5' primer and a J-beta primer mix. A template-switch 5' adaptor carrying 12 random nucleotides introduced a unique molecular identifier onto each TCR beta cDNA molecule. At least 2.5 million CDR3-containing paired-end reads were obtained from each sample. First-strand cDNA synthesis was performed from all RNA using the Mint cDNA synthesis kit, with priming by a TRBC-specific oligonucleotide. Following uracil-DNA glycosylase treatment, all cDNA underwent a first 18-cycle PCR with the universal primers M1SS and BC2_uni_R. From the authors' description of their analysis: For normalization, 1 million high-quality reads, each with a distinct molecular identifier, were randomly selected from each sample. Reads sharing molecular identifiers were discarded rather than binned into consensus sequences. MiTCR, with a Q25 quality threshold and the strictest error-elimination algorithm, was used for CDR3 identification, clonotype clustering and error correction. Lower-bound total TCR beta diversity was estimated with a nonparametric unseen species model using Euler transformation. The raw public reads went through TCRdb reprocessing: fastp at Q25, MiXCR clone calling, in-frame beta chains kept. When rows share a CDR3 protein, they turn into one entry using the most common DNA and genes. The V and J calls were not made by the authors but by TCRdb's processing. The sample table records roughly 1 million distinct CDR3 sequences; about 25% of these occur just once. Around 0.75% of the sample belongs to the ten largest clones.

Points the paper makes about the study in general: As age increased, observed TCR beta diversity per million T cells dropped in a roughly linear way, and a significant reduction was already evident by age approximately 40. Compared with the aged group, more naive CD4+ T cells, fewer expanded clones and increased TCR diversity were shown by the long-lived group, suggesting age selection. Estimates of total diversity based on one million sequenced T cells were regarded as lower bounds and as underestimates. Because donor CMV infection status was unknown, age-related changes in expanded clonotypes were potentially confounded. The percentage of naive T cells measured by flow cytometry correlated strongly with observed TCR beta diversity. Because profiling used bulk unsorted PBMCs, naive and antigen-experienced compartments could not be compared conclusively.

The germline ends are 13 bases apart after V is trimmed by 6 bases and J by 2 bases. The CDR3 measures 14 amino acids from cysteine to phenylalanine. This entry keeps only the CDR3 DNA: 42 bases, framed from base 1. CDR1 and CDR2 are read off the germline V gene as MDHEN and SYDVKM. These same data were also listed under a study on T cells of mothers and their children. The second paper states: Nine systemically healthy Caucasian individuals, comprising three mothers and their six children, were included as donors. cDNA synthesis used all of the extracted RNA, with around 1.5 ug of RNA in each 15 ul reaction. In the second PCR, sample barcodes and 2-4 random nucleotides were introduced via the M1S primer. Each mother yielded over 8 million TCR beta CDR3 reads and each child a few million reads. In both related and unrelated pairs, thymic selection shapes the output of TCR recombination in a similar way, with inherited differences having only a minor effect. Related mother-child pairs always showed normalized repertoire overlap that was slightly higher than in unrelated mother-child pairs, though the difference was never significant. No persistent microchimeric T cell clones were detected, at a sensitivity of 90 to 100 clones per million clonotypes. Deep NGS was used in the study to compare the TCR beta repertoires of mothers and children and to look for features that separate related mother-child pairs from unrelated individuals. On average, the children were approximately 12 +/- 4 years old, while the mothers were around 40 +/- 4 years old. After adapters were ligated using NEBNext reagents, the libraries underwent 100+100 nt paired-end sequencing on an Illumina HiSeq 2000. To prevent cross-contamination, the mother and child libraries were prepared a month apart and were sequenced in separate runs. For each donor, between about 450,000 and 2,300,000 distinct TCR beta clonotypes were identified. Naive TCR beta clonotypes were estimated from low-frequency clonotypes matched to each donor's FACS-determined naive share, without sorting.

The chain joins TRBV28 to TRBJ1-2; the D gene identity is not certain. The sequence was collected from a girl aged 2 to 10 in good health. Sequenced input: blood. The bases read TGTGCCAGCAGCCAAATGTCGGGGAACTATGGCTACACCTTC. This gives the protein CASSQMSGNYGYTF.